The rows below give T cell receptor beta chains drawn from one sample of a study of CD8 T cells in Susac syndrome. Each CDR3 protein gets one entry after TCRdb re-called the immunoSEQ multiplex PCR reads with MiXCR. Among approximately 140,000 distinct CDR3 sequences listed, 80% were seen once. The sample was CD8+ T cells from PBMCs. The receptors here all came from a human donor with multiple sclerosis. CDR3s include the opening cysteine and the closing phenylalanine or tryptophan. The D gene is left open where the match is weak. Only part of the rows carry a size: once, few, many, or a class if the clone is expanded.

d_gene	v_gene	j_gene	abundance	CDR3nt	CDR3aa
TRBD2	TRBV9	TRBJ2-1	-	TGTGCCAGCAGCGTTACTAGCGGGAGCTCCTACAATGAGCAGTTCTTC	CASSVTSGSSYNEQFF
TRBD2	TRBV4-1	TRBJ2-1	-	TGCGCCAGCAGCCAAGAATTTCGGCTAGCGGGAGACTACAATGAGCAGTTCTTC	CASSQEFRLAGDYNEQFF
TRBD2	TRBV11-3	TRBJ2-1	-	TGTGCCAGCAGCTTCAGCCCCCCTAGCGGAGAGTACAATGAGCAGTTCTTC	CASSFSPPSGEYNEQFF
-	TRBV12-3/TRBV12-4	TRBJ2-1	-	TGTGCCAGCAGCTGGGACTCCCCTCTTAATGAGCAGTTCTTC	CASSWDSPLNEQFF
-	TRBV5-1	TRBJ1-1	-	TGCGCCAGCAGGGAAGAGGCCAGAGCTGAAGCTTTCTTT	CASREEARAEAFF
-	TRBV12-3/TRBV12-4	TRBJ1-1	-	TGTGCCAGCAGTTTTGGTCAGTCGAACACTGAAGCTTTCTTT	CASSFGQSNTEAFF
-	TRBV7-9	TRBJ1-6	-	TGTGCCAGCAGCTTAGATGGCAATCCAGATAATTCACCCCTCCACTTT	CASSLDGNPDNSPLHF
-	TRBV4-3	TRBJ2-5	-	TGCGCCAGCAGCCAAGACCTTCTGGGATCAGTGGAGACCCAGTACTTC	CASSQDLLGSVETQYF
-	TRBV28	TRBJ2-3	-	TGTGCCAGCAGTTTAAGGGGGTCTACAGATACGCAGTATTTT	CASSLRGSTDTQYF
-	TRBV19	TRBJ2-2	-	TGTGCCAGTAAAGAGACAGCCGGGGAGCTGTTTTTT	CASKETAGELFF
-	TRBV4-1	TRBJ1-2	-	TGCGCCAGCAGCCAACCCGGGACACCGACTTACTATGGCTACACCTTC	CASSQPGTPTYYGYTF
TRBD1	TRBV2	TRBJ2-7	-	TGTGCCAGCAGACTCGAGACAGGGCGCCTATCCTACGAGCAGTACTTC	CASRLETGRLSYEQYF
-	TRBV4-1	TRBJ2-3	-	TGCGCCAGCAGCCTTACGCCCGGGACAGATACGCAGTATTTT	CASSLTPGTDTQYF
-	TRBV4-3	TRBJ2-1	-	TGCGCCAGCGCCCGAAAAAGCGGGACACCCTTTAATGAGCAGTTCTTC	CASARKSGTPFNEQFF
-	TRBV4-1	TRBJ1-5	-	TGCGCCAGCAGCCAAGAGCGGTTCGGGGGCAATCAGCCCCAGCATTTT	CASSQERFGGNQPQHF
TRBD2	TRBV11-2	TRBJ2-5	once	TGTGCCAGCAGCTTAGTTGGGGGGGAGGGAGAGACCCAGTACTTC	CASSLVGGEGETQYF
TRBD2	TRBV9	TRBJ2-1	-	TGTGCCAGCAGCGCGACTAGCGGGAGAGGTAAGGGTGAGCAGTTCTTC	CASSATSGRGKGEQFF
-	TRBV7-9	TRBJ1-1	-	TGTGCCAGCAGCTTACTGGGTCCACTAGAAGCTTTCTTT	CASSLLGPLEAFF
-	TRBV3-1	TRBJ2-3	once	TGTGCCAGCAGCCAAGATATTAGCTTAGATACGCAGTATTTT	CASSQDISLDTQYF
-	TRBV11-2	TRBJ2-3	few	TGTGCCAGCAGCTTAGTCGTAGGGGGGGAGGAGGATACGCAGTATTTT	CASSLVVGGEEDTQYF
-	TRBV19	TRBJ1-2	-	TGTGCCAGTAGTATGCAAGGACTCTCGAACTATGGCTACACCTTC	CASSMQGLSNYGYTF
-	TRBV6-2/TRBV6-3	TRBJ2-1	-	TGTGCCAGCAGCATCCTAGCGAATGGGCAGTTCTTC	CASSILANGQFF
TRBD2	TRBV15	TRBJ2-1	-	TGTGCCACCAGCTCCCTCCGGGGGGGATTGAGAGACAATGAGCAGTTCTTC	CATSSLRGGLRDNEQFF
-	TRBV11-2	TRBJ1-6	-	TGTGCCAGCAGCTTAGAGGTGGACGGTTATTCACCCCTCCACTTT	CASSLEVDGYSPLHF
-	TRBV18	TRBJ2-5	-	TGTGCCAGCTCACCACCTACAGGCCAGGGGGAGACCCAGTACTTC	CASSPPTGQGETQYF
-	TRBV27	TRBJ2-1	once	TGTGCCAGCAGCCCTTCTAGGACCTACAATGAGCAGTTCTTC	CASSPSRTYNEQFF
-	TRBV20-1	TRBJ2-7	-	TGCAGTGCTAGGGACCTACAAAAAACCTACGAGCAGTACTTC	CSARDLQKTYEQYF
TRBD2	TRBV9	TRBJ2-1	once	TGTGCCAGCAGTGCGGGGGACTCCTACAATGAGCAGTTCTTC	CASSAGDSYNEQFF
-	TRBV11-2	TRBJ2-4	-	TGTGCCAGCAGCTTTCTGTACGGTGAGGGTGAAAACATTCAGTACTTC	CASSFLYGEGENIQYF
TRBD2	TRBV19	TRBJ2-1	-	TGTGCCGCGGTCGGGGAGGGGAATGAGCAGTTCTTC	CAAVGEGNEQFF
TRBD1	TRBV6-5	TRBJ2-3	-	TGTGCCAGCAGTTCAGGGGGCGAGATCCGGCAAACAGATACGCAGTATTTT	CASSSGGEIRQTDTQYF
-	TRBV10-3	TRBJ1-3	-	TGTGCCATCAGTGATCCGACAGGTTCCCGAAACACCATATATTTT	CAISDPTGSRNTIYF
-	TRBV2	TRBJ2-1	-	TGTGCCACCGAAGTCCCGAGCTCCTACAATGAGCAGTTCTTC	CATEVPSSYNEQFF
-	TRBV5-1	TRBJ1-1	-	TGCGCCAGCAGCTCTTACAGGGAGATGAACACTGAAGCTTTCTTT	CASSSYREMNTEAFF
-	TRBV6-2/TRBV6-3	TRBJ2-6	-	TGTGCCAGCAGTTCCAGGGCCCTAGGTGGGGCCAACGTCCTGACTTTC	CASSSRALGGANVLTF
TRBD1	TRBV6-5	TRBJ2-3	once	TGTGCCAGCAGTTACTCTACAGGGGTGGACACAGATACGCAGTATTTT	CASSYSTGVDTDTQYF
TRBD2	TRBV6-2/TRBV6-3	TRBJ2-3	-	TGTGCCAGCAGTTACTCCGGGACTAGGGAAAATACGCAGTATTTT	CASSYSGTRENTQYF
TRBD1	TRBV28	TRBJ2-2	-	TGTGCCCACAAGGGACAGGAGAACACCGGGGAGCTGTTTTTT	CAHKGQENTGELFF
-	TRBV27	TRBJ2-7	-	TGTGCCAGCGCGCTGGCAGGGGCCTACGAGCAGTACTTC	CASALAGAYEQYF
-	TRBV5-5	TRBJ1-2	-	TGTGCCAGCAGCTCATTCGTAGAGGGTGGCTACACCTTC	CASSSFVEGGYTF
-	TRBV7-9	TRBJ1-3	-	TGTGCCAGCAGCTCCTTCCCGGACACCATATATTTT	CASSSFPDTIYF
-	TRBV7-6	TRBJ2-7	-	TGTGCCAGCAGCTCAACAGGTTACGAGCAGTACTTC	CASSSTGYEQYF
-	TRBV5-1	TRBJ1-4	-	TGCGCCAGCAGCTTGGGACAGACTACTAATGAAAAACTGTTTTTT	CASSLGQTTNEKLFF